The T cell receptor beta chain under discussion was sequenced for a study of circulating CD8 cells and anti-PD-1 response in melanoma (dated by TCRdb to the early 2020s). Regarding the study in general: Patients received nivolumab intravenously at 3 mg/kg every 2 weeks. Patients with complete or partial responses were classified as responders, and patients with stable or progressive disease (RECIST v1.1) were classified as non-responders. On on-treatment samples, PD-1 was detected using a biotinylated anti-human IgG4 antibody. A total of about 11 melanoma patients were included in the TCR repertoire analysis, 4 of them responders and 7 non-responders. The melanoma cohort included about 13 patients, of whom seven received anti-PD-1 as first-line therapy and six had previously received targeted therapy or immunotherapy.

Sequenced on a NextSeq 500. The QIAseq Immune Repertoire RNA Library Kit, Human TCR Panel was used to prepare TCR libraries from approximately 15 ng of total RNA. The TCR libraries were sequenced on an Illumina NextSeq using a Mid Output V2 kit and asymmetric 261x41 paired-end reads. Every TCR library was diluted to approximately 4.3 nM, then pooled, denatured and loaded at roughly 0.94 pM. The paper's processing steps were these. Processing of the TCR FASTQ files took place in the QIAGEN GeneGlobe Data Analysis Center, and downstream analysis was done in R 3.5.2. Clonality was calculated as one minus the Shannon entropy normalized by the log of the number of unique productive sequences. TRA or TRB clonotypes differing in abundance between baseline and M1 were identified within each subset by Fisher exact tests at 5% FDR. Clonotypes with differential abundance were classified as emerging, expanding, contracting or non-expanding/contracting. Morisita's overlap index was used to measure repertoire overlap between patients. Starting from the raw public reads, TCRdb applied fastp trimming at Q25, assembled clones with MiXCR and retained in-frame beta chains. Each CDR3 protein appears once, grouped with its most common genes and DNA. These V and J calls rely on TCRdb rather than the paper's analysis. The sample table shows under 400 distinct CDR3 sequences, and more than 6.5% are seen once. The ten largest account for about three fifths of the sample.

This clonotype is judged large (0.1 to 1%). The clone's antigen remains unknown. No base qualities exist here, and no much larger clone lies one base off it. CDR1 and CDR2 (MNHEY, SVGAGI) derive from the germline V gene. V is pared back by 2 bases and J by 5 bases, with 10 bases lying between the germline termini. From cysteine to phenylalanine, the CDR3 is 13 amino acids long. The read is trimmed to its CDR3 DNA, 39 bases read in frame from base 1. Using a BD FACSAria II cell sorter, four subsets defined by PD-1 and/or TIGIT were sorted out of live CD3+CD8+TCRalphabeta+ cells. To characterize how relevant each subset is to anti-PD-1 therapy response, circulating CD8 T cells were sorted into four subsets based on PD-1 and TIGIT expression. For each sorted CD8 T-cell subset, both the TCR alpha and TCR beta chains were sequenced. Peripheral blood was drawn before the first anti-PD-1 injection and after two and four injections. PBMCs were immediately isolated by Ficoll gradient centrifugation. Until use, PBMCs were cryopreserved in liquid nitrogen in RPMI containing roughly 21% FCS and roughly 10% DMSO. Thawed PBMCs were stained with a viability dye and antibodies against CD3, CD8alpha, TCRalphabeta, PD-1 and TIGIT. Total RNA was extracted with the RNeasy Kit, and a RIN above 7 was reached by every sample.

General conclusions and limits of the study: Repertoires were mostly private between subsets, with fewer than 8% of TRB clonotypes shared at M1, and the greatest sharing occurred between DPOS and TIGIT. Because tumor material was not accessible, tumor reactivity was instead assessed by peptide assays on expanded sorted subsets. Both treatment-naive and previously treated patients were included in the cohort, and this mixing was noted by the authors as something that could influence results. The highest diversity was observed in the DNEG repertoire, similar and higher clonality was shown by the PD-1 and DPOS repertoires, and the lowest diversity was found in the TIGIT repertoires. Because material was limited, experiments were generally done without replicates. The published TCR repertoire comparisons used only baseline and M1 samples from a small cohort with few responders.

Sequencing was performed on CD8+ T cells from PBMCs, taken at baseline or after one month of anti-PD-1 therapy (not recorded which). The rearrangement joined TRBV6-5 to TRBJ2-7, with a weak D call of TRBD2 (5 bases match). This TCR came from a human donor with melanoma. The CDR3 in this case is CASSYAPGNEQYF. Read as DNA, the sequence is TGTGCCAGCAGTTACGCTCCCGGGAACGAGCAGTACTTC.